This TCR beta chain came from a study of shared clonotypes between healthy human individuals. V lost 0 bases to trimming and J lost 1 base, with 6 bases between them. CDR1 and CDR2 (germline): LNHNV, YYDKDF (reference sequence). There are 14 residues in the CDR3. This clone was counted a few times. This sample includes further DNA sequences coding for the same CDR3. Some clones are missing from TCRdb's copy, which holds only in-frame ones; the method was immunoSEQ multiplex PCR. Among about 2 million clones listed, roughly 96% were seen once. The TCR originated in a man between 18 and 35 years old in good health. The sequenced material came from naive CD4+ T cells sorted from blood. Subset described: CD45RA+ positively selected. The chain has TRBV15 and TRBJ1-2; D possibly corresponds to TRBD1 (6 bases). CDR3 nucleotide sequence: TGTGCCACCAGCAGAGACAGGGGTAACTATGGCTACACCTTC. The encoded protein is CATSRDRGNYGYTF.